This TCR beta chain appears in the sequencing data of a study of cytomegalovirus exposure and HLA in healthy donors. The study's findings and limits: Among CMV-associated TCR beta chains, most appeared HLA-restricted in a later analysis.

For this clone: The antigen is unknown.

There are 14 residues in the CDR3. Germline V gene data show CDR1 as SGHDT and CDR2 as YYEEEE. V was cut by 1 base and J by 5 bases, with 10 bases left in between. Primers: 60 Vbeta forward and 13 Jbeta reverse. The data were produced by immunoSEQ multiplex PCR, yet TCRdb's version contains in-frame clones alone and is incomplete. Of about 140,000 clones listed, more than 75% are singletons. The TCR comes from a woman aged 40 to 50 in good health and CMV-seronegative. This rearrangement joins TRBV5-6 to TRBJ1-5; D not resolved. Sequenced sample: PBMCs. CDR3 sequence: CASSLRGAYQPQHF. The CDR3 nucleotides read TGTGCCAGCAGCTTGAGAGGAGCCTATCAGCCCCAGCATTTT.